This passage covers 17 T cell receptor beta chains from one sample sequenced in a study of blood T cells in healthy people across ages. Combining a sample-barcoded 5' primer with a J-beta primer mix, a second PCR ran for roughly 7 to 11 cycles. A single record per CDR3 protein comes from TCRdb applying MiXCR to the 5' RACE reads. This repertoire shows about 2 million distinct CDR3 sequences, about 50% found once; its top ten account for less than 2.5%. Sequenced input: blood. These TCRs come from a woman between 40 and 50 years old in good health.

The V gene is TRBV11-2, the J gene TRBJ2-1; D is uncertain. The CDR3 has 15 amino acids. Germline CDR1 is SGHAT and CDR2 is FQNNGV. Trimming took 0 bases from V and 6 from J, leaving 12 bases between them. CDR3 sequence: CASSLEGSWSNEQFF. CDR3 bases: TGTGCCAGCAGCTTAGAGGGTAGCTGGAGCAATGAGCAGTTCTTC.

The chain recombines TRBV13 with TRBJ1-2; no firm D call. Trimming stripped 0 bases from V and 4 bases from J, with 9 bases between. The germline V gene encodes CDR1 PRHDT and CDR2 FYEKMQ (reference sequence). The CDR3 totals 14 residues. This chain's CDR3 is CASSLGTAIYGYTF. The CDR3 DNA reads TGTGCCAGCAGCTTAGGCACAGCGATCTATGGCTACACCTTC.

The chain carries TRBV20-1 and TRBJ1-5; TRBD1 is a possible D gene (5 bases). Germline assignment: CDR1 DFQATT and CDR2 SNEGSKA (reference sequence). The CDR3 is made up of 16 amino acids. V was shortened by 3 bases and J by 2 bases, with 17 bases between the two germline ends. The CDR3 nucleotides read TGCAGTGCTAGTAAGACGTTGCCGGGGGGCAATCAGCCCCAGCATTTT. It is translated as CSASKTLPGGNQPQHF.

The J gene is TRBJ1-2, the V gene TRBV7-9; D uncertain. The CDR3 contains 13 residues. In germline, CDR1 is SEHNR, CDR2 FQNEAQ (reference sequence). Trimming removed 3 bases from V and 6 bases from J, with 11 bases in between. The CDR3 DNA sequence: TGTGCCAGCAGCTTTTTGTGGGTCGATGGCTACACCTTC. It encodes CASSFLWVDGYTF. Variable domain in full (rest from reference TRBV7-9 and TRBJ1-2): DTGVSQNPRHKITKRGQNVTFRCDPISEHNRLYWYRQTLGQGPEFLTYFQNEAQLEKSRLLSDRFSAERPKGSFSTLEIQRTEQGDSAMYLCASSFLWVDGYTFGSGTRLTVV.

The chain uses TRBV5-1 and TRBJ1-1; 10 positions match TRBD1. V shed 2 bases, J shed 7 bases, and the junction held 11 bases outside the gene matches. The CDR3 runs to 16 residues. Per germline, CDR1 SGHRS and CDR2 YFSETQ. DNA of the CDR3: TGCGCCAGCAGCTTTTCCGGGACAGGGGAGTACGGTGAAGCTTTCTTT. Translation gives CASSFSGTGEYGEAFF.

V is TRBV6-5 and J is TRBJ1-6; D is uncertain. There are 17 residues in the CDR3. CDR1 is MNHEY and CDR2 is SVGAGI in the germline V gene. V shed 2 bases and J shed 7 bases, with 18 bases lying between them. CDR3 protein: CASSYAPDPGNNSPLHF. CDR3 bases: TGTGCCAGCAGTTACGCGCCGGACCCTGGGAACAATTCACCCCTCCACTTT.

The gene calls are TRBV6-1 and TRBJ2-7, with 8 nucleotides matching TRBD1. This CDR3 region has 17 residues. Unmatched junction bases numbered 11, after V lost 4 bases and J lost 0 bases. From germline, CDR1 is MNHNS and CDR2 SASEGT. CDR3 region: CASSALSAGGSSYEQYF. The CDR3 nucleotides are TGTGCCAGCAGTGCTCTATCGGCAGGGGGCAGCTCCTACGAGCAGTACTTC.

V is TRBV11-2 and J is TRBJ2-7, with 7 bases matching TRBD1. In germline, CDR1 is SGHAT, CDR2 FQNNGV. The CDR3 length is 16 residues. The V and J ends lost 1 base and 6 bases, in that order; junction bases with no gene match: 12. The CDR3, as DNA: TGTGCCAGCAGCTTAGGCCCGGGCAGGGGGTTCGGCGAGCAGTACTTC. Translating it yields CASSLGPGRGFGEQYF. Full variable domain (missing parts from reference TRBV11-2 and TRBJ2-7): EAGVAQSPRYKIIEKRQSVAFWCNPISGHATLYWYQQILGQGPKLLIQFQNNGVVDDSQLPKDRFSAERLKGVDSTLKIQPAKLEDSAVYLCASSLGPGRGFGEQYFGPGTRLTVT.

This clonotype was observed a handful of times. The chain joins TRBV7-6 to TRBJ2-5; TRBD2 matches 9 bases. V was pared by 1 base and J by 1 base, with 10 bases of the junction left unmatched. Germline V gene data show CDR1 as SGHVS and CDR2 as FNYEAQ. The CDR3 has 18 amino acids. The CDR3 DNA sequence: TGTGCCAGCAGCTTAGTAGTGGCTAGCGGGGACCCCCAAGAGACCCAGTACTTC. Residues: CASSLVVASGDPQETQYF. Using reference TRBV7-6 and TRBJ2-5 for the parts outside the CDR3, the full variable domain is GAGVSQSPRYKVTKRGQDVALRCDPISGHVSLYWYRQALGQGPEFLTYFNYEAQQDKSGLPNDRFSAERPEGSISTLTIQRTEQRDSAMYRCASSLVVASGDPQETQYFGPGTRLLVL.

This chain links TRBV4-3 with TRBJ2-1; D is perhaps TRBD2 (6 bases). The CDR3 extends over 15 amino acids. V dropped 3 bases and J dropped 4 bases, with 13 bases sitting between them. Germline V gene lookup returns CDR1 LGHNA and CDR2 YSLEER. The CDR3 protein is CASSHGGKGYNEQFF. The CDR3 nucleotides are TGCGCCAGCAGCCACGGGGGAAAGGGATACAATGAGCAGTTCTTC.

This clonotype has just a few counts. The chain couples TRBV7-9 to TRBJ2-1, with 7 nucleotides matching TRBD2. CDR1 and CDR2 (germline): SEHNR, FQNEAQ (reference sequence). This CDR3 region has 11 residues. Trimming removed 11 bases from V and 4 bases from J; junction bases left unmatched: 2. The CDR3 DNA is TGTGCCCGCGGGGGTTACAATGAGCAGTTCTTC. It specifies CARGGYNEQFF.

This chain uses TRBV9 with TRBJ2-3; 8 bases match TRBD2. The germline V gene has CDR1 SGDLS and CDR2 YYNGEE. The CDR3 length is 14 residues. With V trimmed by 3 bases and J by 3 bases, 3 bases remained unmatched. DNA of the CDR3: TGTGCCAGCAGCGCGGGGGGGCCGACAGATACGCAGTATTTT. It specifies CASSAGGPTDTQYF.

The rearrangement links TRBV4-1 to TRBJ1-4; D ambiguous. The CDR3 has 15 amino acids. CDR1 is MGHRA, CDR2 YSYEKL, per germline. Trimming pared 0 bases from V and 9 bases from J, leaving 14 bases between. The CDR3 region is CASSQDVRFKQKLFF. The DNA of the CDR3 is TGCGCCAGCAGCCAAGACGTCAGGTTCAAACAAAAACTGTTTTTT.

Note on this clonotype: This may be a read error: a much more frequent sequence differs by one nucleotide. This chain joins TRBV4-2 and TRBJ1-2, with 10 nucleotides matching TRBD1. The CDR3 extends over 15 amino acids. The trim removed 4 bases at V and 3 bases at J, leaving 5 bases unmatched. Germline CDR1 reads LGHNA; CDR2 reads YNFKEQ. CDR3 in DNA: TGTGCCAGCAGCCCCGCCGGGACAGGGGACTATGGCTACACCTTC. It translates to CASSPAGTGDYGYTF.

This clonotype was detected a few times. V gene TRBV6-6 combines with J gene TRBJ2-4; 8 positions agree with TRBD2. There are 15 residues in the CDR3. After removal of 2 bases from V and 5 bases from J, the junction contained 5 bases not matched to a gene. The germline CDR1 and CDR2 sequences are MNHNY and SVGAGI (reference sequence). CDR3 DNA sequence: TGTGCCAGCAGTTACGTTTCCGGGGGGGAAAACATTCAGTACTTC. Its translation: CASSYVSGGENIQYF.

This chain connects TRBV27 to TRBJ2-7, with D possibly called TRBD1 or TRBD2 (7 bases each). The CDR3 has 16 amino acids. CDR1 is MNHEY, CDR2 SMNVEV, per germline (reference sequence). V was trimmed by 5 bases and J by 4 bases, leaving 21 bases between them. CDR3 coding DNA: TGTGCCAGCAGTACTCGACAGGGAGGGACCCTATACGAGCAGTACTTC. This gives the protein CASSTRQGGTLYEQYF.

The V call is TRBV7-2, the J call TRBJ2-3; tentatively, D is TRBD2 (6 bases). Germline CDR1 is SGHTA and CDR2 is FQGNSA. The CDR3 is 12 amino acids. The germline V and J ends were trimmed by 4 bases and 10 bases, with 12 bases remaining between them. The CDR3 loop is CASSSQGGPQYF. The CDR3 nucleotides are TGTGCCAGCAGCTCCCAGGGAGGCCCGCAGTATTTT.